This T cell receptor beta chain is from a study of cytomegalovirus exposure and HLA in healthy donors. General observations from the study: Highly shared sequence variants in one cluster were likely a sequencing artifact. In an earlier analysis, most TCR beta V segments were productive about 87% or about 30% of the time. An assumption of roughly uniform sequencing depth across donors underlay the presence/absence analyses. Some V segments, including TRBV6-2 and TRBV6-3, were excluded as indistinguishable.

With respect to this clone: The antigen is not known.

13 Jbeta primers and 60 Vbeta primers were used for the PCR. This table comes from immunoSEQ multiplex PCR, and its TCRdb copy is limited to in-frame clones, with some not included. The sample consists of around 120,000 clones, roughly 85% of them appearing once. This CDR3 comprises 14 residues. Germline V gene lookup returns CDR1 SGHNT and CDR2 YYREEE (reference sequence). V gave up 4 bases and J gave up 5 bases, with 15 bases separating them. Input material: PBMCs. The chain combines TRBV5-4 with TRBJ2-5, with D perhaps TRBD2 (6 bases). The receptor was derived from a middle-aged woman in good health and CMV-seronegative. The CDR3 bases are TGTGCCAGCAGCCCGGCGGGGCGGGACGAGACCCAGTACTTC. It specifies CASSPAGRDETQYF.